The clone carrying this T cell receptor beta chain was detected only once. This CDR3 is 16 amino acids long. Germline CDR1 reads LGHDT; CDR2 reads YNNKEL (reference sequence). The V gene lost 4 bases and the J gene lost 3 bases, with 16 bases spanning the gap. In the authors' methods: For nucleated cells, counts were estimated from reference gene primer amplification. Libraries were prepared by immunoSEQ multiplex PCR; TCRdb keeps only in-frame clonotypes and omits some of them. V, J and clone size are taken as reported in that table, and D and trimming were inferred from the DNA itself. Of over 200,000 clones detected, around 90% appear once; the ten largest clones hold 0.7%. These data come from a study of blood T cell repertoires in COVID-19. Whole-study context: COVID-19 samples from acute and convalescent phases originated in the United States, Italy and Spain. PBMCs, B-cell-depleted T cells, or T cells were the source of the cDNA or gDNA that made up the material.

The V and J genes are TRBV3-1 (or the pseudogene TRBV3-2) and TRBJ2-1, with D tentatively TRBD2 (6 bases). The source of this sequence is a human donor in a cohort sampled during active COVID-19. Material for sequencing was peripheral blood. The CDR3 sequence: CASSPQEGALYNEQFF. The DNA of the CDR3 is TGTGCCAGCAGCCCACAGGAGGGAGCTCTCTACAATGAGCAGTTCTTC.